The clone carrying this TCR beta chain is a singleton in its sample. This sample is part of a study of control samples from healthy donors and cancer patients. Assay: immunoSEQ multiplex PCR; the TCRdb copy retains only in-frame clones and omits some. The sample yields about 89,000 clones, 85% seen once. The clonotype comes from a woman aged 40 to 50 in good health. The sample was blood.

CDR3 sequence: CASSKPPGQGGNGYTF. In DNA, the CDR3 is TGTGCCAGTAGTAAACCCCCGGGACAGGGAGGGAATGGCTACACCTTC. This chain connects TRBV19 to TRBJ1-2, with 9 bases aligning to TRBD1. The CDR3 contains 16 residues. V lost 4 bases, J lost 6 bases, and 12 bases stayed unmatched. Germline V gives CDR1 LNHDA, CDR2 SQIVND (reference sequence).